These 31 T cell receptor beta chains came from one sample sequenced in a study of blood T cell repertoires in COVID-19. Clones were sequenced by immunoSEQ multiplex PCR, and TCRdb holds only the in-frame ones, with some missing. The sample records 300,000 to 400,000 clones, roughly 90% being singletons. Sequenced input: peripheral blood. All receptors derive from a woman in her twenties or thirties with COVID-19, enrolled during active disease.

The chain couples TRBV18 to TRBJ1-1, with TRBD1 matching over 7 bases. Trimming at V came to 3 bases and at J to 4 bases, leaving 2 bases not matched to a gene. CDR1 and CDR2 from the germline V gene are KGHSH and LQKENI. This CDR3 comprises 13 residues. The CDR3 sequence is CASSPNRGTEAFF. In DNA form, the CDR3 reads TGTGCCAGCTCACCGAACAGGGGCACTGAAGCTTTCTTT.

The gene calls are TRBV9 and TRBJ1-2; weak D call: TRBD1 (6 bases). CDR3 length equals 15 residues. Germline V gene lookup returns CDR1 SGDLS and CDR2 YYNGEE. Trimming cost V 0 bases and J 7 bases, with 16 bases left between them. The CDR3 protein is CASSVDYAGAGGYTF. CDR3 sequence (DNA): TGTGCCAGCAGCGTAGATTATGCGGGGGCCGGTGGCTACACCTTC.

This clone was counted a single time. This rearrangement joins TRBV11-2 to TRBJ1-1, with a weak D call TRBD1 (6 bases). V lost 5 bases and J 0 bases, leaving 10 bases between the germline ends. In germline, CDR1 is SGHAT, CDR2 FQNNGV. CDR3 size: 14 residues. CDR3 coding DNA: TGTGCCAGCAGCCCAGGGGTGATGAACACTGAAGCTTTCTTT. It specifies CASSPGVMNTEAFF.

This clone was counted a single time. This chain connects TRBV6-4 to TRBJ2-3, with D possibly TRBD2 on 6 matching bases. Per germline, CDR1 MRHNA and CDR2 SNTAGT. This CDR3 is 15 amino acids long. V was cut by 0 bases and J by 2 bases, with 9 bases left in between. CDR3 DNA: TGTGCCAGCAGTGACTCGGCTAGCGCCACAGATACGCAGTATTTT. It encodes CASSDSASATDTQYF.

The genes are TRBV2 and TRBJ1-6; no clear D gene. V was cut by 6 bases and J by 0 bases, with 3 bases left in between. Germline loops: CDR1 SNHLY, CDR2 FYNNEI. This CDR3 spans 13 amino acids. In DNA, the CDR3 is TGTGCCAGCAGCAGCTCCTATAATTCACCCCTCCACTTT. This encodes CASSSSYNSPLHF.

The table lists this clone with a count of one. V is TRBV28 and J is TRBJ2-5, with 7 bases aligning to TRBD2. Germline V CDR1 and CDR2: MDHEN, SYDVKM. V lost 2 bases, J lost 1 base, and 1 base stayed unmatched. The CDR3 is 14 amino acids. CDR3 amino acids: CASSLLAVQETQYF. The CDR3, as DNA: TGTGCCAGCAGTTTACTAGCGGTCCAAGAGACCCAGTACTTC.

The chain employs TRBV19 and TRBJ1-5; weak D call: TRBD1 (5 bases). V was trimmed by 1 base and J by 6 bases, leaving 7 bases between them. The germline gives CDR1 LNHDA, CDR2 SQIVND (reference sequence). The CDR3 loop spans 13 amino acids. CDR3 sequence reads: CASSIVGGQPQHF. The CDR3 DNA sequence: TGTGCCAGTAGTATAGTGGGGGGTCAGCCCCAGCATTTT.

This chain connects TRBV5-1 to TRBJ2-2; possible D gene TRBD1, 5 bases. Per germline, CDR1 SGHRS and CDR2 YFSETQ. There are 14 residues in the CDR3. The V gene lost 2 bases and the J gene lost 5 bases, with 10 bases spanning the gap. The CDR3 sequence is CASSFQGATGELFF. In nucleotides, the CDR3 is TGCGCCAGCAGCTTCCAGGGTGCTACCGGGGAGCTGTTTTTT. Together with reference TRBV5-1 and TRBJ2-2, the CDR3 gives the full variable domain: KAGVTQTPRYLIKTRGQQVTLSCSPISGHRSVSWYQQTPGQGLQFLFEYFSETQRNKGNFPGRFSGRQFSNSRSEMNVSTLELGDSALYLCASSFQGATGELFFGEGSRLTVL.

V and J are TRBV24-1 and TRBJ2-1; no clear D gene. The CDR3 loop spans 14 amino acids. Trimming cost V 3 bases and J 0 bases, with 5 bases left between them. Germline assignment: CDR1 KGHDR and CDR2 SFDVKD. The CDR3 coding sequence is TGTGCCACCAGTGATCCTCCCTCCTACAATGAGCAGTTCTTC. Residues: CATSDPPSYNEQFF.

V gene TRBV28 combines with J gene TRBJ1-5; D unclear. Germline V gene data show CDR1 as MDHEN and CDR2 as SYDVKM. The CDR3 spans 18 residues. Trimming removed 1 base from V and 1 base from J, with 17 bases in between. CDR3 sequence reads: CASSLSLASLASNQPQHF. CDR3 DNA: TGTGCCAGCAGTTTATCCCTTGCATCCCTTGCGAGCAATCAGCCCCAGCATTTT.

CDR3 sequence: CASKRQGRAEAFF. DNA for the CDR3: TGTGCCAGTAAAAGGCAGGGGCGCGCCGAAGCTTTCTTT. V usage is TRBV19 and J usage is TRBJ1-1; D may be TRBD1 (6 bases). In germline, CDR1 is LNHDA, CDR2 SQIVND (reference sequence). V gave up 7 bases and J gave up 8 bases, with 17 bases separating them. CDR3 length: 13 amino acids.

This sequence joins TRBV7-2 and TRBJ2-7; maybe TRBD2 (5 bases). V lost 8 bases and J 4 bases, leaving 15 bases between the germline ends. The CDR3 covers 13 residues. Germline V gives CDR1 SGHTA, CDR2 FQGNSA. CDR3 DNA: TGTGCCAGCCTGGACGGGGATAGTTACGAGCAGTACTTC. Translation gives CASLDGDSYEQYF.

The CDR3 is CASSQKGGMGINQPQHF. In nucleotides, the CDR3 is TGCGCCAGCAGCCAAAAGGGAGGGATGGGAATCAATCAGCCCCAGCATTTT. The gene calls are TRBV4-1 and TRBJ1-5; D is unclear. This CDR3 is built from 17 residues. V lost 2 bases and J lost 3, with 17 bases in between. Germline V CDR1 and CDR2: MGHRA, YSYEKL.

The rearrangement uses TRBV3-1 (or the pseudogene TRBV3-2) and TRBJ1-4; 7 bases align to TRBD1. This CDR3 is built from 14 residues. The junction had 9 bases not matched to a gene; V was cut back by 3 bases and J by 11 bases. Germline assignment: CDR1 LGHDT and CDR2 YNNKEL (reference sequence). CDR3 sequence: CASSQIGDSAKLFF. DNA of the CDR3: TGTGCCAGCAGCCAGATAGGGGACAGCGCTAAACTGTTTTTT.

The CDR3 DNA reads as TGTGCCAGCAGCCCCCGGGGGGCGGGGGGTCGGGCTTTCTTT. Protein product: CASSPRGAGGRAFF. V and J are TRBV11-2 and TRBJ1-1; D may be TRBD1 (6 bases). Germline V gene data show CDR1 as SGHAT and CDR2 as FQNNGV. There are 14 residues in the CDR3. V lost 5 bases, J lost 11 bases, and 21 bases lay in between.

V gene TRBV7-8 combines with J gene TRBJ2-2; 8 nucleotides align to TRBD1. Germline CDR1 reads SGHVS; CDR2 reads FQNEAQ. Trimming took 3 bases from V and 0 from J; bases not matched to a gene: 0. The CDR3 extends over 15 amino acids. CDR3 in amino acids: CASSLGQANTGELFF. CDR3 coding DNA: TGTGCCAGCAGCTTGGGACAGGCGAACACCGGGGAGCTGTTTTTT. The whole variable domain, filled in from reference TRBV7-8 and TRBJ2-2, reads GAGVSQSPRYKVAKRGQDVALRCDPISGHVSLFWYQQALGQGPEFLTYFQNEAQLDKSGLPSDRFFAERPEGSVSTLKIQRTQQEDSAVYLCASSLGQANTGELFFGEGSRLTVL.

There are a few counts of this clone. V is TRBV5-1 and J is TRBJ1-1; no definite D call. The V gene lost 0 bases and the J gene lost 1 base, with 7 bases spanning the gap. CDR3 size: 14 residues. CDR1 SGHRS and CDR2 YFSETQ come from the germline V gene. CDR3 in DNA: TGCGCCAGCAGCTTGGCGAACGGGAACACTGAAGCTTTCTTT. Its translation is CASSLANGNTEAFF.

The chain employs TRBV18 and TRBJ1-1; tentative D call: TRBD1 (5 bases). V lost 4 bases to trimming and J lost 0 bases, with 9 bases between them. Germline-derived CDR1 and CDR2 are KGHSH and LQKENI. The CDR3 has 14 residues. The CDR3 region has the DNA TGTGCCAGCTCACTCTCAGGGTTGAACACTGAAGCTTTCTTT. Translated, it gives CASSLSGLNTEAFF.

CDR3 in DNA: TGCGGGGGACAGGGGGCGAATGGCTACACCTTC. Encoded protein: CGGQGANGYTF. The chain carries TRBV20-1 and TRBJ1-2; TRBD1 matches 12 bases. This CDR3 comprises 11 residues. CDR1 and CDR2 from the germline V gene are DFQATT and SNEGSKA (reference sequence).

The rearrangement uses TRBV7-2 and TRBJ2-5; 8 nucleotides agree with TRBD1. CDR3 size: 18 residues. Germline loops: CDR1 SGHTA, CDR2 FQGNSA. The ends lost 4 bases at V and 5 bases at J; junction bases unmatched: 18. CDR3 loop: CASSSYRQGMHLGETQYF. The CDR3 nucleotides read TGTGCCAGCAGCTCCTACCGACAGGGGATGCACCTTGGGGAGACCCAGTACTTC.

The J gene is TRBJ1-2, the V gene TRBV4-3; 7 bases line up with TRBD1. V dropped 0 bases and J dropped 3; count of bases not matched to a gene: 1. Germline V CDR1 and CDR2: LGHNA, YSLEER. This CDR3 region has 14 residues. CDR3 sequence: CASSQETGDYGYTF. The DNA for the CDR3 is TGCGCCAGCAGCCAAGAAACAGGGGACTATGGCTACACCTTC.

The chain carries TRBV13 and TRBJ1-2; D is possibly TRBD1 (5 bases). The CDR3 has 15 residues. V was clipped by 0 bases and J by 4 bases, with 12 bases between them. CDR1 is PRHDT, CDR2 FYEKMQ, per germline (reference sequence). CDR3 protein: CASSLGGRVVYGYTF. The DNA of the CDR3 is TGTGCCAGCAGCTTAGGCGGCAGGGTGGTCTATGGCTACACCTTC.

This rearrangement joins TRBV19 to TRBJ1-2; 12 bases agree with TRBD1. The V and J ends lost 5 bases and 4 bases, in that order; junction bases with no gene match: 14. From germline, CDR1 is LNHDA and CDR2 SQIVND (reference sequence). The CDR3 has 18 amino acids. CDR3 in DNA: TGTGCCAGTAGTTCTAGCCCCGGGACAGGGGGCCCGGGCTATGGCTACACCTTC. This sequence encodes CASSSSPGTGGPGYGYTF.

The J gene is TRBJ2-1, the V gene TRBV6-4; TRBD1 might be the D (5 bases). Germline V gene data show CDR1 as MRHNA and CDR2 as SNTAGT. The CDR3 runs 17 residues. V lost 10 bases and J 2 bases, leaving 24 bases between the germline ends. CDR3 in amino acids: CATLDRDPNDTYNEQFF. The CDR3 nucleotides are TGTGCCACCCTCGACAGAGACCCCAACGACACCTACAATGAGCAGTTCTTC.

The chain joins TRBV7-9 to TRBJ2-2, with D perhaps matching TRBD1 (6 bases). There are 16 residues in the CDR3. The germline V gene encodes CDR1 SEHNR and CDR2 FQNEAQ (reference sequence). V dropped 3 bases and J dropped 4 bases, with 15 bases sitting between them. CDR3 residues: CASSFQGFLATGELFF. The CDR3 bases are TGTGCCAGCAGCTTCCAGGGGTTTCTTGCCACCGGGGAGCTGTTTTTT.

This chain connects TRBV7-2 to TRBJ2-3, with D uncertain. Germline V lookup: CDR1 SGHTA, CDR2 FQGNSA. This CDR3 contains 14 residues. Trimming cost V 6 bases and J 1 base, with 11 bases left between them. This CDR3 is CASSHDQGTDTQYF. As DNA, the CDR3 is TGTGCCAGCAGTCATGACCAGGGCACAGATACGCAGTATTTT. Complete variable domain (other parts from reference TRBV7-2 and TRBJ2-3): GAGVSQSPSNKVTEKGKDVELRCDPISGHTALYWYRQSLGQGLEFLIYFQGNSAPDKSGLPSDRFSAERTGGSVSTLTIQRTQQEDSAVYLCASSHDQGTDTQYFGPGTRLTVL.

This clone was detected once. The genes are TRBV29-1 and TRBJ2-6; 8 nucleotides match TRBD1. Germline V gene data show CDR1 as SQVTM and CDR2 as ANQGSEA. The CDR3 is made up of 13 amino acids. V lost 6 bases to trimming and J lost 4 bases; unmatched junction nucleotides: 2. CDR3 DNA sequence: TGCAGCGTGACAGGGGCCGGGGCCAACGTCCTGACTTTC. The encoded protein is CSVTGAGANVLTF.

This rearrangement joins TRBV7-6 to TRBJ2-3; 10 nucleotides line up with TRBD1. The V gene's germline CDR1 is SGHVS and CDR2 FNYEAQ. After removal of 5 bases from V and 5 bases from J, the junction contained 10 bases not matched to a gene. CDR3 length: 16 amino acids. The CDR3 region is CASSPIRTGGGDTQYF. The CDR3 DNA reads TGTGCCAGCAGCCCGATCCGGACAGGGGGGGGAGATACGCAGTATTTT.

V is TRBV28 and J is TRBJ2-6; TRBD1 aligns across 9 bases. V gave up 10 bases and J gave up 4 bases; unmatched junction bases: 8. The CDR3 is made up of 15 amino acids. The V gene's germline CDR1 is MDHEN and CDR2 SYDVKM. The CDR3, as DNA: TGTGCCACCGTGACAGGGGGGGAAGGGGCCAACGTCCTGACTTTC. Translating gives CATVTGGEGANVLTF.

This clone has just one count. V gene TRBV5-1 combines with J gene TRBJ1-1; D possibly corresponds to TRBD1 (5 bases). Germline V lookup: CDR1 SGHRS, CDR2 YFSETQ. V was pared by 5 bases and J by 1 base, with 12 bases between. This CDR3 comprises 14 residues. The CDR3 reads CASRSNRRNTEAFF. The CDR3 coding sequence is TGCGCCAGCAGGAGTAACAGGCGGAACACTGAAGCTTTCTTT. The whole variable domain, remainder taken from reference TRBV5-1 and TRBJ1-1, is KAGVTQTPRYLIKTRGQQVTLSCSPISGHRSVSWYQQTPGQGLQFLFEYFSETQRNKGNFPGRFSGRQFSNSRSEMNVSTLELGDSALYLCASRSNRRNTEAFFGQGTRLTVV.

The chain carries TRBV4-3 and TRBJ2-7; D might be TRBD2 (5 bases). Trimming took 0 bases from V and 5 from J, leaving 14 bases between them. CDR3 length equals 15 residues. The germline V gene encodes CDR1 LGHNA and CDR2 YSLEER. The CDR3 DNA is TGCGCCAGCAGCCAAGATCTGGAATTCGGGGACGAGCAGTACTTC. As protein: CASSQDLEFGDEQYF.